The clone carrying this T cell receptor (beta chain) appeared a few times. The data belong to a study of spatial heterogeneity in lung cancer. About the study: Beta-chain sequences consistently outnumbered alpha-chain sequences in detection.

Time point indicated: blood at routine non-recurrence follow-up after resection. Unsorted whole RNA samples from tumor, nontumor lung or frozen PBMC were sequenced. The CDR3 runs to 12 residues. V dropped 6 bases and J dropped 2 bases, with 7 bases sitting between them. Germline V gene lookup returns CDR1 MDHEN and CDR2 SYDVKM. TCRdb independently ran MiXCR on the 5' RACE reads; one entry per CDR3 protein. The sample has around 45,000 distinct CDR3 sequences; about 22% are singletons. The specimen was PBMCs, collected at follow-up. V usage is TRBV28 and J usage is TRBJ1-1; D is undetermined. The sequence was collected from a female donor with early-stage non-small cell lung cancer. CDR3 in amino acids: CASSSANTEAFF. The CDR3 nucleotides are TGTGCCAGCAGCTCAGCTAACACTGAAGCTTTCTTT.